The clone carrying this TCR beta chain occurred a few times. Germline V gene sequence: CDR1 SGHTA, CDR2 FQGNSA. Trimming took 5 bases from V and 3 from J, leaving 19 bases between them. The CDR3 runs to 16 residues. The data are from a study of radiation and T cells in renal cell carcinoma. Here immunoSEQ multiplex PCR was the method, and the copy in TCRdb shows in-frame clones only, minus some. The repertoire holds roughly 120,000 clones, with 80% to 85% as singletons. The sample's time point: baseline pretreatment blood. Described treatment: 15 Gy SBRT to primary tumor, nephrectomy 4 weeks later. The patient's renal cell carcinoma had clear cell pathology.

The sequencing used blood, collected from a patient whose treatment included radiotherapy and nephrectomy. The chain joins TRBV7-2 to TRBJ1-1, with a possible D match to TRBD1 (5 bases). The origin of this receptor is a woman aged 60-75 years with renal cell carcinoma. CDR3 sequence reads: CASSPLGGGVDTEAFF. As DNA, the CDR3 is TGTGCCAGCAGCCCGCTGGGGGGAGGGGTAGACACTGAAGCTTTCTTT.